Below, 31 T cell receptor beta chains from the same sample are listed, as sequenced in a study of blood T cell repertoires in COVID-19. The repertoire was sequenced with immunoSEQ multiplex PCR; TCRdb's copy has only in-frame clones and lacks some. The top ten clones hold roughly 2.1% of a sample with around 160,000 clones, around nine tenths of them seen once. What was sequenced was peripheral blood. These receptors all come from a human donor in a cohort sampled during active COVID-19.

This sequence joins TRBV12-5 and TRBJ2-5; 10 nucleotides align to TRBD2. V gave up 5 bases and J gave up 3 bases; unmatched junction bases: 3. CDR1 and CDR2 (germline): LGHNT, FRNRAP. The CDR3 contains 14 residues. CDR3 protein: CASGGSGGEETQYF. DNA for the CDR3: TGTGCTAGTGGTGGAAGCGGGGGGGAAGAGACCCAGTACTTC.

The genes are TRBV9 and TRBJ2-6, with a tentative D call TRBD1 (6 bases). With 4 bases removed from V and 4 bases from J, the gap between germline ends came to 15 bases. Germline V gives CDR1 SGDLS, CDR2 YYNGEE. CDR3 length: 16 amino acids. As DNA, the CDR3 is TGTGCCAGCAGCACCCAAACAGGGACCGGGGCCAACGTCCTGACTTTC. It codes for CASSTQTGTGANVLTF.

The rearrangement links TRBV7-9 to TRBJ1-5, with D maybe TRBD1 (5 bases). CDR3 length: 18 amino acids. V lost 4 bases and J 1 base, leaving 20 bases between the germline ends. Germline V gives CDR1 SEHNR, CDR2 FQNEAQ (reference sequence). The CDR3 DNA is TGTGCCAGCAGCTATACACCCAACGGGGGTCGGAGCAATCAGCCCCAGCATTTT. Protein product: CASSYTPNGGRSNQPQHF.

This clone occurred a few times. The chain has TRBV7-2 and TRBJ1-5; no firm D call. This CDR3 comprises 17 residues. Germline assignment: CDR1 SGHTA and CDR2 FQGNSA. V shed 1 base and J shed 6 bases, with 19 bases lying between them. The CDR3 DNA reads TGTGCCAGCAGCTTAGAGCCTCATCGCCGGGAGAGTCAGCCCCAGCATTTT. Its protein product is CASSLEPHRRESQPQHF. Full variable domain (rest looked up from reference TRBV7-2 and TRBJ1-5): GAGVSQSPSNKVTEKGKDVELRCDPISGHTALYWYRQSLGQGLEFLIYFQGNSAPDKSGLPSDRFSAERTGGSVSTLTIQRTQQEDSAVYLCASSLEPHRRESQPQHFGDGTRLSIL.

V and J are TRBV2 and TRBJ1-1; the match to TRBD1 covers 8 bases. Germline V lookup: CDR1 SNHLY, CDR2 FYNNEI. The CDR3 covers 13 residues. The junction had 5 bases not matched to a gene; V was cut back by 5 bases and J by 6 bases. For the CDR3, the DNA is TGTGCCAGCAGTACCGGACAGGGTTCTGAAGCTTTCTTT. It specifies CASSTGQGSEAFF. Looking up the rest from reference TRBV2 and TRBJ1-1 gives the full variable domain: EPEVTQTPSHQVTQMGQEVILRCVPISNHLYFYWYRQILGQKVEFLVSFYNNEISEKSEIFDDQFSVERPDGSNFTLKIRSTKLEDSAMYFCASSTGQGSEAFFGQGTRLTVV.

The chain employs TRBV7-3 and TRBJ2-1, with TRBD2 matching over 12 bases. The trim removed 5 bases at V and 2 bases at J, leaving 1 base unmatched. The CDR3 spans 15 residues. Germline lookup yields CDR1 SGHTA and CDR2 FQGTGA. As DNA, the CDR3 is TGTGCCAGCAGCCGACTAGCGGGGGCCTACAATGAGCAGTTCTTC. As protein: CASSRLAGAYNEQFF.

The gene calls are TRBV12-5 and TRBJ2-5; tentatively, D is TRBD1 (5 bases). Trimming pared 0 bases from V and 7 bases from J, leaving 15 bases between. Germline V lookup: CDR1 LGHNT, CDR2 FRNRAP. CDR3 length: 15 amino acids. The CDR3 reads CASGLVQVGVGTQYF. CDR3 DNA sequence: TGTGCTAGTGGTTTGGTACAAGTAGGGGTTGGGACCCAGTACTTC.

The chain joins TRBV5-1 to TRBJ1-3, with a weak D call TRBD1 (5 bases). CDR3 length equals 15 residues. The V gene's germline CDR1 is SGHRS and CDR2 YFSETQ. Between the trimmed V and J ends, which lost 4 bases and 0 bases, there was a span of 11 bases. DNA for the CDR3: TGCGCCAGCAGCCCGACAGTCCTCTCTGGAAACACCATATATTTT. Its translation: CASSPTVLSGNTIYF.

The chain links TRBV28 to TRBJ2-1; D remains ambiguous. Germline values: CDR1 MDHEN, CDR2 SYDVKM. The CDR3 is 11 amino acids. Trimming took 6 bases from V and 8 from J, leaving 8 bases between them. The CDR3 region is CASRELHEQFF. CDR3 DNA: TGTGCCAGCAGGGAACTACATGAGCAGTTCTTC.

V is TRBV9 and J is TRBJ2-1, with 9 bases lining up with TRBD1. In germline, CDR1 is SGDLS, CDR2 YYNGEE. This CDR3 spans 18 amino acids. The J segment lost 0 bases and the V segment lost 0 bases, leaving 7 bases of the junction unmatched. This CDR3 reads CASSVGPLTGGSYNEQFF. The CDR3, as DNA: TGTGCCAGCAGCGTAGGGCCCCTGACAGGGGGCTCCTACAATGAGCAGTTCTTC.

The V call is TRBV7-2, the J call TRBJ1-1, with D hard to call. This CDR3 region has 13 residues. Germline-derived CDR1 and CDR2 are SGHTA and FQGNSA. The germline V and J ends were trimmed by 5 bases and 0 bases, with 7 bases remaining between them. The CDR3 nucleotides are TGTGCCAGCAGCCCGGTCGTGAACACTGAAGCTTTCTTT. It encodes CASSPVVNTEAFF.

CDR3 coding DNA: TGCAGCGTTGAAACCCCGCCGTTGGGGCAGCAGTACTTC. Residues: CSVETPPLGQQYF. The chain uses TRBV29-1 and TRBJ2-7; D might be TRBD1 (5 bases). V lost 2 bases and J 8 bases, leaving 16 bases between the germline ends. The germline V gene has CDR1 SQVTM and CDR2 ANQGSEA. The CDR3 runs 13 residues.

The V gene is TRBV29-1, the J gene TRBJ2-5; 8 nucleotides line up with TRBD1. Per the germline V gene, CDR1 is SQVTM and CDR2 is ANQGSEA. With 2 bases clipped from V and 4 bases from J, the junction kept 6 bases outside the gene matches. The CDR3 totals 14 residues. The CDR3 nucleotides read TGCAGCGTTGAATACCCCAGGGGGCGAGAGACCCAGTACTTC. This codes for CSVEYPRGRETQYF.

The CDR3 here is CSASSDRMNTEAFF. In nucleotides, the CDR3 is TGCAGTGCTAGTTCGGACAGAATGAACACTGAAGCTTTCTTT. The gene calls are TRBV20-1 and TRBJ1-1; tentatively, D is TRBD1 (6 bases). Germline values: CDR1 DFQATT, CDR2 SNEGSKA (reference sequence). V was trimmed by 3 bases and J by 0 bases, leaving 11 bases between them. The CDR3 loop spans 14 amino acids.

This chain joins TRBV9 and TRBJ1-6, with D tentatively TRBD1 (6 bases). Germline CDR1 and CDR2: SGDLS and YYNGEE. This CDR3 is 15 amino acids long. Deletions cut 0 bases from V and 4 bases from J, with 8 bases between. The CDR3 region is CASSVGGQYNSPLHF. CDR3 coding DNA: TGTGCCAGCAGCGTAGGAGGACAGTATAATTCACCCCTCCACTTT. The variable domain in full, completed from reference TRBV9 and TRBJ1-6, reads DSGVTQTPKHLITATGQRVTLRCSPRSGDLSVYWYQQSLDQGLQFLIQYYNGEERAKGNILERFSAQQFPDLHSELNLSSLELGDSALYFCASSVGGQYNSPLHFGNGTRLTVT.

CDR3 nucleotide sequence: TGCGCCAGCAGCCAAGGCCCGGCGGTAGGATATGAAGAGACCCAGTACTTC. Its translation: CASSQGPAVGYEETQYF. V gene TRBV4-3 combines with J gene TRBJ2-5, with D hard to call. Between the trimmed V and J ends, which lost 1 base and 3 bases, there was a span of 18 bases. The germline V gene has CDR1 LGHNA and CDR2 YSLEER. The CDR3 extends over 17 amino acids.

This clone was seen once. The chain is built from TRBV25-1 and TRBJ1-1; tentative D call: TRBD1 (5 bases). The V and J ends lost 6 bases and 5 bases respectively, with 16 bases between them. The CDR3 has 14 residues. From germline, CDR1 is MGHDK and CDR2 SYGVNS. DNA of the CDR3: TGTGCCAGCAGGCCCCTCGGGGGGTGGACTGAAGCTTTCTTT. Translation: CASRPLGGWTEAFF.

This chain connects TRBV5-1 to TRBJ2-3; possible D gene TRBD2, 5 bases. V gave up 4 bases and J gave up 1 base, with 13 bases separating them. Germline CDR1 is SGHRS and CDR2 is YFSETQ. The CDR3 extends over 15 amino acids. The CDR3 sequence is CASSPGVVRTDTQYF. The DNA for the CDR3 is TGCGCCAGCAGCCCCGGGGTGGTTCGCACAGATACGCAGTATTTT.

Here the CDR3 DNA reads TGTGCCAGTTTGGGACCGGGAACCGTTCGGGGACTAGCGGGAGATGGGCTCGGCACAGATACGCAGTATTTT. It is translated as CASLGPGTVRGLAGDGLGTDTQYF. The rearrangement uses TRBV21-1 and TRBJ2-3; the table's D gene call, TRBD2, was not cross checked with the DNA. TRBV21-1 is classified as a pseudogene. This CDR3 region has 24 residues.

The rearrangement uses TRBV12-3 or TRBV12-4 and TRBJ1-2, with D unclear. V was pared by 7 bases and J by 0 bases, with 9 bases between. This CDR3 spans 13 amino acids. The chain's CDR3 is CASTSETNYGYTF. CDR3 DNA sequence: TGTGCCAGCACCTCTGAGACTAACTATGGCTACACCTTC.

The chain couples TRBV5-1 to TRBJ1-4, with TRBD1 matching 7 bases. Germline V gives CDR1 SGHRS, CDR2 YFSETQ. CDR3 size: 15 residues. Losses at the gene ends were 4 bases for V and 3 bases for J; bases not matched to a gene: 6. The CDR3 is CASSETGSPNEKLFF. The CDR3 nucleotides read TGCGCCAGCAGCGAGACAGGGTCCCCTAATGAAAAACTGTTTTTT.

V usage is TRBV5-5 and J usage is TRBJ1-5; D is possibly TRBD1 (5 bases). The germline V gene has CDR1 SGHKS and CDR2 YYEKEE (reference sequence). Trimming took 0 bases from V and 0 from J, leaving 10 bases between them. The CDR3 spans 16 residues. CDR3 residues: CASSLGQQISNQPQHF. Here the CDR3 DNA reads TGTGCCAGCAGCTTGGGACAGCAGATTAGCAATCAGCCCCAGCATTTT.

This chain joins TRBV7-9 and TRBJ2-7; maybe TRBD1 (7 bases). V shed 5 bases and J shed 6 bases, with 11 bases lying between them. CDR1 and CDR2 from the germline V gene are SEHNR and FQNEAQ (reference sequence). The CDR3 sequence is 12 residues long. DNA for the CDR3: TGTGCCAGCAGCCCGCGGGACAGCGAGCAGTACTTC. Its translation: CASSPRDSEQYF.

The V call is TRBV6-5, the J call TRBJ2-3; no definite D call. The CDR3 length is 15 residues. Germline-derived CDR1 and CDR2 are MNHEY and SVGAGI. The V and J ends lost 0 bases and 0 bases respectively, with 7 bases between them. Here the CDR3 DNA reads TGTGCCAGCAGTTACTCACTCAAAAGCACAGATACGCAGTATTTT. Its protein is CASSYSLKSTDTQYF.

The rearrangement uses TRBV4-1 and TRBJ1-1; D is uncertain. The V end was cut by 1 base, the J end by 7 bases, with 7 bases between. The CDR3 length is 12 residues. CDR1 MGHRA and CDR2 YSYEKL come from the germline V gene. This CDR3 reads CASSQGLSEAFF. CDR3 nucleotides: TGCGCCAGCAGCCAAGGTCTCAGTGAAGCTTTCTTT.

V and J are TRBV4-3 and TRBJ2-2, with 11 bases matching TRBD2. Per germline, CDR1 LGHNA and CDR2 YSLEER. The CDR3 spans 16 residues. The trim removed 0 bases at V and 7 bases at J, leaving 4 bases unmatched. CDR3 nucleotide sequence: TGCGCCAGCAGCCAAGATAGCGGGGGGGCGATCGGGGAGCTGTTTTTT. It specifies CASSQDSGGAIGELFF.

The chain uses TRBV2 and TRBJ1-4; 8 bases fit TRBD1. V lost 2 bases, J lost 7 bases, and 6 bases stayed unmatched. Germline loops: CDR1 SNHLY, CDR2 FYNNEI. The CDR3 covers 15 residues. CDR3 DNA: TGTGCCAGCAGTGAACTTCAGGGGGCGGGTGAAAAACTGTTTTTT. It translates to CASSELQGAGEKLFF.

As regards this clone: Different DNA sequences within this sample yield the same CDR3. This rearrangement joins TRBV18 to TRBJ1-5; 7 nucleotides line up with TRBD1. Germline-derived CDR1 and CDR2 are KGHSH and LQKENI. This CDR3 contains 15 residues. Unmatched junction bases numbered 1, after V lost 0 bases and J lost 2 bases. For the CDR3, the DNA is TGTGCCAGCTCACCACCCGGACAGGGCAATCAGCCCCAGCATTTT. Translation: CASSPPGQGNQPQHF.

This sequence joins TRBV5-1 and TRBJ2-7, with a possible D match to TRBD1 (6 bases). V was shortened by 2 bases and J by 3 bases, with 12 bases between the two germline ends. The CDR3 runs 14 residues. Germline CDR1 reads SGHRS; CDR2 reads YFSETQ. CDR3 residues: CASSLQGNGYEQYF. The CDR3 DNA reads TGCGCCAGCAGCTTACAGGGTAACGGCTACGAGCAGTACTTC. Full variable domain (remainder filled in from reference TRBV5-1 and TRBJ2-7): KAGVTQTPRYLIKTRGQQVTLSCSPISGHRSVSWYQQTPGQGLQFLFEYFSETQRNKGNFPGRFSGRQFSNSRSEMNVSTLELGDSALYLCASSLQGNGYEQYFGPGTRLTVT.

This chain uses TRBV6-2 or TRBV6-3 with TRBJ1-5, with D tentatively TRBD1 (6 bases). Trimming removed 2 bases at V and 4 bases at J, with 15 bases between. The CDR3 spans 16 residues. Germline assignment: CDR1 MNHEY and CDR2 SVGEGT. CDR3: CASSYAARGRNQPQHF. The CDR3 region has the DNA TGTGCCAGCAGTTACGCGGCCAGGGGAAGGAATCAGCCCCAGCATTTT.

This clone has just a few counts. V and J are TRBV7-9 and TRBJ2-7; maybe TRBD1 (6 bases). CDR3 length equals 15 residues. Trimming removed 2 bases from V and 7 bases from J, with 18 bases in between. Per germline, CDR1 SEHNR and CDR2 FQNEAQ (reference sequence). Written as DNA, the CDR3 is TGTGCCAGCAGCTTATCCCCACAGGGAAGGGGTGAGCAGTACTTC. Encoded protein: CASSLSPQGRGEQYF.